The T cell receptor beta chain under discussion was sequenced for a study of PD-1 blockade in classical Hodgkin lymphoma. General study results and limits: According to reports, newly diagnosed patients had lower baseline TCR diversity than healthy donors, and relapsed/refractory patients had lower baseline TCR diversity still. Newly diagnosed patients had diversity similar to the baseline diversity of complete responders. Sources of repertoire differences remain undefined, possibly disease activity or prior therapy.

The table came from immunoSEQ multiplex PCR; TCRdb's copy has only in-frame clones and leaves some out. The data show several thousand clones, 80% to 85% seen once. About this clone itself: What it recognizes is unknown.

Relapse was seen in all patients after autologous stem cell transplantation, and brentuximab vedotin exposure was variable. CD4+ T cells were purified from thawed PBMCs by negative selection. This CDR3 comprises 15 residues. Per the germline V gene, CDR1 is MRHNA and CDR2 is SNTAGT. Trimming removed 5 bases at V and 6 bases at J, with 17 bases between. The sample was CD4+ T cells from blood, taken at baseline. The origin of this receptor is a human donor with classical Hodgkin lymphoma. The chain joins TRBV6-4 to TRBJ2-1; TRBD1 or TRBD2 may be the D gene (5 bases each). This CDR3 reads CASSRIWGSGNEQFF. The CDR3, as DNA: TGTGCCAGCAGTCGAATCTGGGGGTCGGGCAATGAGCAGTTCTTC.